The clone carrying this T cell receptor beta chain has more than one count but fewer than ten. The sample is drawn from a study of T cells in Graves' hyperthyroidism and ophthalmopathy. Germline lookup yields CDR1 LNHDA and CDR2 SQIVND (reference sequence). This CDR3 comprises 15 residues. The V and J ends lost 6 bases and 2 bases respectively, with 14 bases between them. Researchers barred patients who had uncontrolled infection, other autoimmune disease, pregnancy or lactation. Amplification of TCR beta CDR3 regions used RNA as the template. Using the HTBI primer set, a first-round RT-PCR was run on the TCR CDR3. TCRdb passed the multiplex PCR reads through MiXCR, listing each CDR3 protein once. The data hold hundreds of thousands of distinct CDR3 sequences, with approximately 15% observed a single time.

The chain is built from TRBV19 and TRBJ2-4; tentatively, D is TRBD2 (6 bases). This TCR derives from a woman in her 30s with Graves' hyperthyroidism that later progressed to Graves' ophthalmopathy. The sequencing input was blood. CDR3 in DNA: TGTGCCAGTAGCAGCGCCGGGAGTACCAAAAACATTCAGTACTTC. This translates into CASSSAGSTKNIQYF.